Listed below are T cell receptor beta chains from one sample, sequenced in a study of shared T cell receptors in the human thymus. The protocol was immunoSEQ multiplex PCR, while the TCRdb copy is restricted to in-frame clones and leaves out a portion. Among 600,000 or so clones, around 87% were seen once, and the ten largest hold under 0.01%. These data are also associated with another study on human thymus T cells.

What was sequenced was thymocytes. The receptors were gathered from a boy in the first two years of life with a congenital heart defect. Both conserved end residues are trimmed from each CDR3. The order of the fields is clone size, J gene, V gene, CDR3 protein. Some rows mark clone size as missing; the rest say once, few, many or name a class of expanded clone.

>.|TRBJ1-2|TRBV25-1
ASRGYYHYGYT
>.|TRBJ2-1|TRBV18
ASSPGGNEQF
>.|TRBJ2-5|TRBV10-2
ASSLTAETQY
>.|TRBJ1-6|TRBV27
ASSPWTGMSSYNSPLH
>.|TRBJ2-1|TRBV6-5
ASSKQDYGTNEQF
>.|TRBJ2-7|TRBV7-2
ASSLEGQSLR
>few|TRBJ1-5|TRBV28
ASRKIGRQPQH
>.|TRBJ1-5|TRBV6-1
ASSDFQRTGYSNQPQH
>.|TRBJ2-5|TRBV11-1
ASSLGRGVWETQY
>once|TRBJ1-3|TRBV7-9
ASSRRGGKRGNTIY
>.|TRBJ2-5|TRBV5-1
ASSLVKGPLQETQY
>.|TRBJ1-1|TRBV5-1
ASSFEGTGNTEAF
>.|TRBJ2-2|TRBV6-4
ASRNRDGAGELF
>.|TRBJ2-3|TRBV7-9
ASRATPTRGGTDTQY
>.|TRBJ1-1|TRBV9
ASSPKAGEEAF
>.|TRBJ1-5|TRBV19
ASSIRGEGQPQH
>.|TRBJ1-2|TRBV15
ATSHQANYGYT
>.|TRBJ2-7|TRBV19
ASSILAGGASYEQY
>.|TRBJ1-6|TRBV5-5
ASSFGDYNSPLH
>.|TRBJ2-7|TRBV5-4
ASSKTSTYEQY
>.|TRBJ2-4|TRBV6-6
ASSYTGEGADIQY
>.|TRBJ2-7|TRBV18
ASSPLTSGGRRSYEQY
>.|TRBJ1-4|TRBV7-9
ASSLAGTGVATNEKLF
>.|TRBJ1-5|TRBV9
ASSVTDRGSGNQPQH
>.|TRBJ2-2|TRBV10-2
ASSGDRLNTGELF
>.|TRBJ2-7|TRBV28
ASSFRELSYEQY
>.|TRBJ1-2|TRBV4-2
ASSQDLGVQGAAAKPPYGYT
>.|TRBJ1-3|TRBV6-5
ASTDTFSGNTIY